These T cell receptor beta chains were read from a single sample in a study of blood T cell repertoires in COVID-19. The method was immunoSEQ multiplex PCR; TCRdb's version includes in-frame clones alone and lacks a portion of them. Of 270,000 or so clones in the sample, approximately 90% were seen once. The material sequenced was peripheral blood. All receptors derive from a woman in her 30s with active or convalescent COVID-19. Each CDR3 is given with its conserved first and last residue. D genes are given only for firm matches. The size field is filled for only some rows; it gives once, few, many or a size class.

v_call: TRBV6-5
j_call: TRBJ1-6
d_call: .
clone_size: .
cdr3_aa: CASDRGQANSPLHF
cdr3_nt: TGTGCCAGCGATCGAGGGCAGGCCAATTCACCCCTCCACTTT

v_call: TRBV7-2
j_call: TRBJ2-1
d_call: TRBD1
clone_size: .
cdr3_aa: CASSDQGAQDEQFF
cdr3_nt: TGTGCCAGCAGCGACCAGGGGGCGCAGGATGAGCAGTTCTTC

v_call: TRBV5-1
j_call: TRBJ1-2
d_call: .
clone_size: .
cdr3_aa: CASSLMGRPYGYTF
cdr3_nt: TGCGCCAGCAGCTTGATGGGCAGGCCTTATGGCTACACCTTC

v_call: TRBV5-1
j_call: TRBJ2-3
d_call: .
clone_size: .
cdr3_aa: CASSPPGGRSTDTQYF
cdr3_nt: TGCGCCAGCAGCCCTCCCGGAGGGCGAAGCACAGATACGCAGTATTTT

v_call: TRBV2
j_call: TRBJ1-1
d_call: .
clone_size: .
cdr3_aa: CASSADSGATEAFF
cdr3_nt: TGTGCCAGCAGTGCGGACAGTGGTGCCACTGAAGCTTTCTTT

v_call: TRBV28
j_call: TRBJ2-5
d_call: .
clone_size: .
cdr3_aa: CASSFPYDRYDFQETQYF
cdr3_nt: TGTGCCAGCAGTTTCCCTTACGACAGGTACGACTTCCAAGAGACCCAGTACTTC

v_call: TRBV7-3
j_call: TRBJ2-1
d_call: .
clone_size: .
cdr3_aa: CASSPGPGGLYNEQFF
cdr3_nt: TGTGCCAGCAGCCCAGGACCCGGGGGACTTTACAATGAGCAGTTCTTC

v_call: TRBV27
j_call: TRBJ1-5
d_call: .
clone_size: .
cdr3_aa: CASSLYRGNQPQHF
cdr3_nt: TGTGCCAGCAGTTTATACAGGGGCAATCAGCCCCAGCATTTT

v_call: TRBV5-1
j_call: TRBJ2-7
d_call: .
clone_size: .
cdr3_aa: CASSLLGGRGSGEQYF
cdr3_nt: TGCGCCAGCAGCTTGCTAGGCGGACGGGGTTCGGGCGAGCAGTACTTC

v_call: TRBV27
j_call: TRBJ2-2
d_call: TRBD1
clone_size: .
cdr3_aa: CASSSQTGGYTGELFF
cdr3_nt: TGTGCCAGCAGTTCTCAGACAGGGGGTTACACCGGGGAGCTGTTTTTT

v_call: TRBV15
j_call: TRBJ1-1
d_call: .
clone_size: once
cdr3_aa: CATSRDWAAEAFF
cdr3_nt: TGTGCCACCAGCAGAGATTGGGCAGCTGAAGCTTTCTTT

v_call: TRBV29-1
j_call: TRBJ1-3
d_call: .
clone_size: .
cdr3_aa: CSVRVGNTIYF
cdr3_nt: TGCAGCGTTCGAGTTGGAAACACCATATATTTT

v_call: TRBV27
j_call: TRBJ1-1
d_call: .
clone_size: few
cdr3_aa: CASRPPIFAGMNTEAFF
cdr3_nt: TGTGCCAGCAGACCCCCCATCTTCGCAGGCATGAACACTGAAGCTTTCTTT

v_call: TRBV19
j_call: TRBJ1-1
d_call: .
clone_size: .
cdr3_aa: CATSRGAWNTEAFF
cdr3_nt: TGTGCCACCTCCCGGGGGGCTTGGAACACTGAAGCTTTCTTT

v_call: TRBV2
j_call: TRBJ2-7
d_call: .
clone_size: .
cdr3_aa: CASTHPRAPYEQYF
cdr3_nt: TGTGCCAGCACCCACCCGAGGGCCCCCTACGAGCAGTACTTC

v_call: TRBV5-5
j_call: TRBJ2-2
d_call: TRBD2
clone_size: .
cdr3_aa: CASSSRGAGELFF
cdr3_nt: TGTGCCAGCAGCTCCCGGGGGGCCGGGGAGCTGTTTTTT

v_call: TRBV27
j_call: TRBJ2-3
d_call: .
clone_size: .
cdr3_aa: CASSLRPLGLTSSTDTQYF
cdr3_nt: TGTGCCAGCAGTCTGAGACCGTTGGGCCTTACTTCTAGCACAGATACGCAGTATTTT

v_call: TRBV5-1
j_call: TRBJ1-1
d_call: .
clone_size: .
cdr3_aa: CASQGRRNTEAFF
cdr3_nt: TGCGCCAGCCAGGGGCGCAGGAACACTGAAGCTTTCTTT

v_call: TRBV6-1
j_call: TRBJ2-3
d_call: .
clone_size: .
cdr3_aa: CASSEYSGFSTDTQYF
cdr3_nt: TGTGCCAGCAGTGAATATTCGGGGTTTTCAACAGATACGCAGTATTTT

v_call: TRBV18
j_call: TRBJ1-3
d_call: TRBD1
clone_size: .
cdr3_aa: CASSRKGPTGQGDSGNTIYF
cdr3_nt: TGTGCCAGCTCACGTAAGGGCCCGACGGGACAGGGGGACTCTGGAAACACCATATATTTT

v_call: TRBV4-3
j_call: TRBJ1-5
d_call: .
clone_size: .
cdr3_aa: CASSQDGGYNQPQHF
cdr3_nt: TGCGCCAGCAGCCAAGATGGGGGGTACAATCAGCCCCAGCATTTT

v_call: TRBV2
j_call: TRBJ1-2
d_call: TRBD1
clone_size: few
cdr3_aa: CASMSPRGHYGYTF
cdr3_nt: TGTGCCAGCATGTCTCCGAGGGGGCATTATGGCTACACCTTC

v_call: TRBV19
j_call: TRBJ2-1
d_call: .
clone_size: few
cdr3_aa: CASSTTVSSYNEQFF
cdr3_nt: TGTGCCAGTAGTACAACAGTTAGCTCCTACAATGAGCAGTTCTTC

v_call: TRBV4-1
j_call: TRBJ1-1
d_call: TRBD1
clone_size: .
cdr3_aa: CASSQGQGAMNTEAFF
cdr3_nt: TGCGCCAGCAGCCAAGGACAGGGGGCCATGAACACTGAAGCTTTCTTT

v_call: TRBV7-6
j_call: TRBJ1-3
d_call: .
clone_size: .
cdr3_aa: CASSLYGRVTSSGNTIYF
cdr3_nt: TGTGCCAGCAGCTTATACGGCAGGGTAACTTCCTCTGGAAACACCATATATTTT

v_call: TRBV28
j_call: TRBJ1-2
d_call: .
clone_size: .
cdr3_aa: CASSLQQGSSRGYTF
cdr3_nt: TGTGCCAGCAGTCTCCAACAGGGATCGAGTCGTGGCTACACCTTC

v_call: TRBV11-2
j_call: TRBJ2-7
d_call: TRBD1
clone_size: once
cdr3_aa: CASSLDRDRDYEQYF
cdr3_nt: TGTGCCAGCAGCTTGGACAGGGATAGAGATTACGAGCAGTACTTC

v_call: TRBV27
j_call: TRBJ2-7
d_call: TRBD1
clone_size: .
cdr3_aa: CASNVQGAAYEQYF
cdr3_nt: TGTGCCAGCAACGTCCAGGGGGCGGCCTACGAGCAGTACTTC